This record concerns one T cell receptor beta chain sequence. Its antigen remains unknown. Here immunoSEQ multiplex PCR was the method, and the copy in TCRdb shows in-frame clones only, minus some. The table shows about 150,000 clones, with approximately 85% occurring only once. The data were obtained in a study of T cell responses to AZD1222 COVID-19 vaccine. Study as a whole: Analysis merged second doses at about 4 or about 12 weeks.

Study conclusions and caveats: Donors in the cohort were predominantly white British and more often female, and clonal diversity was possibly underestimated. Recipients of AZD1222 seropositive at baseline numbered only 5 or 6.

The CDR3 runs 12 residues. Germline CDR1 is GTSNPN and CDR2 is SVGIG (reference sequence). V lost 2 bases to trimming and J lost 7 bases; unmatched junction nucleotides: 0. The source is an adult in good health. The sample in question was peripheral blood, obtained on day 0 of AZD1222 vaccination. The chain recombines TRBV30 with TRBJ1-4; TRBD1 matches at 8 bases. The CDR3 sequence: CAWSTGGEKLFF. The CDR3 DNA is TGTGCCTGGAGTACAGGGGGTGAAAAACTGTTTTTT.